The present T cell receptor (beta chain) was sequenced within a study of T-cell memory formation after mild COVID-19. Overall study: TCR clustering was largely donor specific.

Trimming took off 4 bases at V and 9 bases at J, with 13 bases between the two ends. CDR3 length: 12 residues. The germline gives CDR1 DFQATT, CDR2 SNEGSKA (reference sequence). This clonotype has a handful of counts. TCRdb analysed the 5' RACE reads with MiXCR anew, one entry per CDR3 protein. The data contain a few hundred thousand distinct CDR3 sequences, around 25% of them singletons. J is TRBJ2-1 and V is TRBV20-1, with no clear D. The TCR was taken from an adult woman who had mild COVID-19 (a few samples of this study predate the infection). Cell type and time point are not known. The sample was PBMCs or a T cell subset sorted from them (not recorded which). The chain's CDR3 is CSANSGRFEQFF. Here the CDR3 DNA reads TGCAGTGCTAACTCCGGACGCTTTGAGCAGTTCTTC.